This TCR beta chain derives from a study of cytomegalovirus exposure and HLA in healthy donors. Germline CDR1 LNHDA, CDR2 SQIVND (reference sequence). With 10 bases clipped from V and 0 bases from J, the junction kept 15 bases outside the gene matches. The length of the CDR3 is 18 residues. The assay was immunoSEQ multiplex PCR, and TCRdb's table has in-frame clones only and misses some. The data hold fewer than 120,000 clones, with around nine tenths observed a single time. The donors were in the approximately 120-subject validation cohort; that cohort was separate from the roughly 700-subject first cohort.

This TCR was sampled from a woman aged 25 to 39 in good health and CMV-seropositive. This rearrangement joins TRBV19 to TRBJ1-5; 10 nucleotides match TRBD1. Sequencing input: PBMCs. CDR3 in amino acids: CATDRAGQGPYSNQPQHF. The CDR3 nucleotides read TGTGCCACCGACCGAGCGGGACAGGGGCCTTATAGCAATCAGCCCCAGCATTTT.